This entry lists 17 T cell receptor beta chains sequenced from one sample in a study of control samples from healthy donors and cancer patients (TCRdb year 2020). The protocol used for the library was the immunoSEQ multiplex PCR assay. This immuneACCESS table, as held by TCRdb, lists in-frame sequences with V and J called but not all clones. Of the missing ones, under half trace to an unresolved V gene in checked studies; the others have no known cause. Counted in this sample were about 140,000 clones; more than 90% of them appeared once. The top ten constitute under 4% of the sample. The specimen sequenced was blood. The origin of the receptors is a man younger than 40 in good health.

The chain couples TRBV19 to TRBJ2-5; 7 bases map to TRBD2. The CDR3 is made up of 12 amino acids. The V segment lost 5 bases and the J segment 5 bases; nucleotides outside the gene matches: 2. Germline assignment: CDR1 LNHDA and CDR2 SQIVND (reference sequence). CDR3 DNA sequence: TGTGCCAGTAGTGTGGGGGGGGAGACCCAGTACTTC. It yields the protein CASSVGGETQYF.

The rearrangement uses TRBV24-1 and TRBJ2-1; 9 bases are shared with TRBD2. This CDR3 has 15 amino acids. Germline-derived CDR1 and CDR2 are KGHDR and SFDVKD. V dropped 1 base and J dropped 5; count of bases not matched to a gene: 2. This chain's CDR3 is CATSDLAGGNNEQFF. CDR3 nucleotide sequence: TGTGCCACCAGTGATTTAGCGGGGGGTAACAATGAGCAGTTCTTC.

The CDR3 is CASSFTGGGTNEKLFF. In DNA form, the CDR3 reads TGTGCCAGCAGTTTTACAGGGGGGGGAACTAATGAAAAACTGTTTTTT. This rearrangement joins TRBV27 to TRBJ1-4; 8 bases align to TRBD1. CDR3 length equals 16 residues. Germline V CDR1 and CDR2: MNHEY, SMNVEV (reference sequence). The junction had 4 bases not matched to a gene; V was cut back by 3 bases and J by 1 base.

The chain carries TRBV6-4 and TRBJ1-2; D is undetermined. The CDR3 sequence is 14 residues long. V lost 3 bases and J lost 8, with 16 bases in between. The germline V gene has CDR1 MRHNA and CDR2 SNTAGT. The CDR3 DNA follows: TGTGCCAGCAGTGAATTGACCGGATTAAGGGGCTACACCTTC. This translates into CASSELTGLRGYTF.

V is TRBV27 and J is TRBJ2-2; D uncertain. CDR3 size: 13 residues. Germline lookup yields CDR1 MNHEY and CDR2 SMNVEV (reference sequence). Trimming pared 8 bases from V and 4 bases from J, leaving 11 bases between. DNA for the CDR3: TGTGCCAGCGAAGGGTTGAGCACCGGGGAGCTGTTTTTT. Protein: CASEGLSTGELFF.

This chain connects TRBV3-1 (or the pseudogene TRBV3-2) to TRBJ2-3; possibly TRBD2 for D (5 bases). This CDR3 comprises 15 residues. Germline V CDR1 and CDR2: LGHDT, YNNKEL (reference sequence). Trimming stripped 4 bases from V and 8 bases from J, with 19 bases between. The chain's CDR3 is CASSPRRGGQGTQYF. The CDR3 bases are TGTGCCAGCAGCCCCCGAAGAGGCGGGCAAGGTACGCAGTATTTT.

The chain combines TRBV9 with TRBJ1-5; D remains unclear. Trimming took off 1 base at V and 4 bases at J, with 12 bases between the two ends. From germline, CDR1 is SGDLS and CDR2 YYNGEE. This CDR3 region has 15 residues. Here the CDR3 reads CASSVSFLPNQPQHF. CDR3 bases: TGTGCCAGCAGCGTATCTTTTCTACCGAATCAGCCCCAGCATTTT.

The rearrangement uses TRBV7-2 and TRBJ1-1, with 7 nucleotides matching TRBD1. CDR3 size: 15 residues. Germline CDR1 SGHTA, CDR2 FQGNSA. Trimming at V came to 2 bases and at J to 7 bases, leaving 10 bases not matched to a gene. The CDR3 DNA reads TGTGCCAGCAGCTTAAGAAGAAGGGACAGCGTTGAAGCTTTCTTT. This codes for CASSLRRRDSVEAFF.

This chain uses TRBV27 with TRBJ1-2, with a weak D call TRBD1 (5 bases). Trimming stripped 4 bases from V and 3 bases from J, with 15 bases between. Per the germline V gene, CDR1 is MNHEY and CDR2 is SMNVEV (reference sequence). The CDR3 contains 15 residues. The chain's CDR3 is CASSSQGVADYGYTF. DNA for the CDR3: TGTGCCAGCAGTTCCCAGGGAGTTGCGGACTATGGCTACACCTTC.

V and J are TRBV19 and TRBJ1-2; TRBD1 agrees at 9 bases. Per germline, CDR1 LNHDA and CDR2 SQIVND (reference sequence). The CDR3 contains 14 residues. Trimming took 5 bases from V and 4 from J; bases not matched to a gene: 5. CDR3 sequence reads: CASSSGQGFYGYTF. Written as DNA, the CDR3 is TGTGCCAGTAGTTCGGGACAGGGATTCTATGGCTACACCTTC.

The J gene is TRBJ1-1, the V gene TRBV5-1; maybe TRBD1 (6 bases). The germline V and J ends were trimmed by 1 base and 6 bases, with 16 bases remaining between them. There are 15 residues in the CDR3. Germline-derived CDR1 and CDR2 are SGHRS and YFSETQ. The CDR3 region has the DNA TGCGCCAGCAGCTTGCGCCAGGGGAGTAGTGCTGAAGCTTTCTTT. This encodes CASSLRQGSSAEAFF.

The chain has TRBV19 and TRBJ2-1; 9 positions agree with TRBD1. Trimming cost V 8 bases and J 3 bases; bases outside gene matches: 2. The CDR3 consists of 13 residues. Looked up from germline, CDR1 is LNHDA and CDR2 is SQIVND (reference sequence). The CDR3 protein is CASGTGNYNEQFF. CDR3 bases: TGTGCCAGTGGGACAGGGAACTACAATGAGCAGTTCTTC.

V and J are TRBV27 and TRBJ1-1, with 8 bases identical to TRBD1. With V trimmed by 0 bases and J by 5 bases, 5 bases remained unmatched. The CDR3 consists of 15 residues. The germline CDR1 and CDR2 sequences are MNHEY and SMNVEV (reference sequence). Here the CDR3 DNA reads TGTGCCAGCAGTTTATCCCGGACAGGGAGGACTGAAGCTTTCTTT. This translates into CASSLSRTGRTEAFF.

This chain connects TRBV24-1 to TRBJ1-2; 7 bases map to TRBD1. The CDR3 runs 13 residues. CDR1 and CDR2 from the germline V gene are KGHDR and SFDVKD. Trimming took 6 bases from V and 4 from J; bases not matched to a gene: 4. CDR3 protein: CATSISGGYGYTF. The DNA for the CDR3 is TGTGCCACCAGTATATCAGGGGGCTATGGCTACACCTTC.

The chain has TRBV7-3 and TRBJ2-1; 9 bases line up with TRBD1. V shed 2 bases, J shed 6 bases, and the junction held 2 bases outside the gene matches. Germline V gives CDR1 SGHTA, CDR2 FQGTGA. This CDR3 is built from 14 residues. In DNA, the CDR3 is TGTGCCAGCAGCTTAGGGGGACAGGGCAATGAGCAGTTCTTC. Translation: CASSLGGQGNEQFF.

The V gene is TRBV6-5, the J gene TRBJ1-6; D remains unclear. V was cut by 4 bases and J by 0 bases, with 10 bases left in between. The CDR3 runs 16 residues. The V gene's germline CDR1 is MNHEY and CDR2 SVGAGI. The CDR3 sequence is CASSFRPSSYNSPLHF. CDR3 nucleotide sequence: TGTGCCAGCAGTTTCAGACCGAGCTCCTATAATTCACCCCTCCACTTT.

The chain combines TRBV29-1 with TRBJ1-1; D remains unclear. The CDR3 loop spans 11 amino acids. Germline values: CDR1 SQVTM, CDR2 ANQGSEA. With 7 bases removed from V and 8 bases from J, the gap between germline ends came to 14 bases. The CDR3 nucleotides are TGCAGCGCTCCCAACAGAGGCGAAGCTTTCTTT. The encoded protein is CSAPNRGEAFF.